Listed below are T cell receptor beta chains from one sample, sequenced in a study of response to subunit inactivated influenza vaccine. From the RT-PCR reads, TCRdb called clonotypes with MiXCR, one entry per CDR3 protein. The sample shows over 750,000 distinct CDR3 sequences, 21% of them seen only once. Sample: PBMCs from blood, taken 5 days after vaccination. The receptor set was obtained from a middle-aged man who received an inactivated influenza vaccine. Both conserved end residues are part of each CDR3. The D gene is left open where the match is weak. Clone size is not always given. Where it is, it says once, few, many or a class for expanded clones.

d_call	v_call	clone_size	j_call	cdr3_nt	cdr3_aa
TRBD1	TRBV20-1	.	TRBJ2-1	TGCAGTGCTATTCCCCTCGGGACAGATATTAACAATGAGCAGTTCTTC	CSAIPLGTDINNEQFF
.	TRBV19	.	TRBJ2-1	TGTGCCAGTTCGCGATCAGGTGGAAAGCAGTTCTTC	CASSRSGGKQFF
.	TRBV3-1	.	TRBJ1-3	TGTGCCAGCAGCCAAGATATTGGAGGTAACTCTGGAAACACCATATATTTT	CASSQDIGGNSGNTIYF
.	TRBV18	once	TRBJ1-5	TGTGCCAGCTCACCATTCGGACCGTATAGCAATCAGCCCCAGCATTTT	CASSPFGPYSNQPQHF
.	TRBV5-1	.	TRBJ1-1	TGCGCCAGCAGCTTGAACGTGAACACTGAAGCTTTCTTT	CASSLNVNTEAFF
.	TRBV7-9	few	TRBJ2-5	TGTGCCAGCAGCCTTCTAGGGAACGAAGAGACCCAGTACTTC	CASSLLGNEETQYF
.	TRBV7-2	few	TRBJ2-3	TGTGCCAGCAGCCGACAATTCACAGATACGCAGTATTTT	CASSRQFTDTQYF
.	TRBV7-2	.	TRBJ2-2	TGTGCCAGCAGCTCAGCAGTCGGCAGGTTCGGGGAGCTGTTTTTT	CASSSAVGRFGELFF
.	TRBV5-6	few	TRBJ2-3	TGTGCCAGCAGCTTGGGGGGCGAGATTTGGGATACGCAGTATTTT	CASSLGGEIWDTQYF
TRBD2	TRBV11-2	.	TRBJ2-7	TGTGCCAGCAGCTTGAGGACTAGCGGGGGGAGGACGTCCTACGAGCAGTACTTC	CASSLRTSGGRTSYEQYF
TRBD1	TRBV20-1	.	TRBJ2-3	TGCAGTGCCACGACAGGGGCAACAGATACGCAGTATTTT	CSATTGATDTQYF
.	TRBV4-1	few	TRBJ1-1	TGCGCCAGCAGCAAAAGCCCCAGGGCCACTGAAGCTTTCTTT	CASSKSPRATEAFF
.	TRBV5-1	many	TRBJ1-6	TGTGCCAGCAGTTTAGGGAATTCACCCCTCCACTTT	CASSLGNSPLHF
.	TRBV20-1	many	TRBJ2-1	TGCAGTGCTAGAGAGCATTGGGCGGGTGGGACCTACAATGAGCAGTTCTTC	CSAREHWAGGTYNEQFF
.	TRBV29-1	many	TRBJ1-1	TGCAGCGCCCTTTCGTTCGCGGGCGGCACTGAAGCTTTCTTT	CSALSFAGGTEAFF
.	TRBV7-6	.	TRBJ2-2	TGTGCCAGCAGCTTAATCGGGGGACAGAACACCGGGGAGCTGTTTTTT	CASSLIGGQNTGELFF
.	TRBV27	few	TRBJ2-7	TGTGCCAGCAGTTTTGCTTCCCCCTCACAGGGCAGCTCCTACGAGCAGTACTTC	CASSFASPSQGSSYEQYF
.	TRBV20-1	few	TRBJ2-1	TGCAGTGCTCGGGTAAAGGGGCATGAGCAGTTCTTC	CSARVKGHEQFF
.	TRBV7-9	few	TRBJ2-1	TGTGCCAGCAGACCTTCGACGGGAACATCCTACAATGAGCAGTTCTTC	CASRPSTGTSYNEQFF
.	TRBV6-5	.	TRBJ2-7	TGTGCCAGCAGTTACTCGGCAGGGGAATCCTACGAGCAGTACTTC	CASSYSAGESYEQYF
.	TRBV7-6	.	TRBJ2-3	TGTGCCAGCAGCTGGGGACTCGCTAGCACAGATACGCAGTATTTT	CASSWGLASTDTQYF
.	TRBV12-3/TRBV12-4	.	TRBJ2-1	TGTGCCAGCAGTAACCGGGCAGGAAGCGATGAGCAGTTCTTC	CASSNRAGSDEQFF
.	TRBV7-6	.	TRBJ2-1	TGTGCCAGCAGCGCACGACTAGTCCGCAATGAGCAGTTCTTC	CASSARLVRNEQFF
TRBD1	TRBV7-2	.	TRBJ1-2	TGTGCCAGCAGCTGGGGACAGGGGCTGTATGGCTACACCTTC	CASSWGQGLYGYTF
.	TRBV7-2	.	TRBJ1-1	TGTGCCAGCAGCTCAAAACAGGGAACTGAAGCTTTCTTT	CASSSKQGTEAFF